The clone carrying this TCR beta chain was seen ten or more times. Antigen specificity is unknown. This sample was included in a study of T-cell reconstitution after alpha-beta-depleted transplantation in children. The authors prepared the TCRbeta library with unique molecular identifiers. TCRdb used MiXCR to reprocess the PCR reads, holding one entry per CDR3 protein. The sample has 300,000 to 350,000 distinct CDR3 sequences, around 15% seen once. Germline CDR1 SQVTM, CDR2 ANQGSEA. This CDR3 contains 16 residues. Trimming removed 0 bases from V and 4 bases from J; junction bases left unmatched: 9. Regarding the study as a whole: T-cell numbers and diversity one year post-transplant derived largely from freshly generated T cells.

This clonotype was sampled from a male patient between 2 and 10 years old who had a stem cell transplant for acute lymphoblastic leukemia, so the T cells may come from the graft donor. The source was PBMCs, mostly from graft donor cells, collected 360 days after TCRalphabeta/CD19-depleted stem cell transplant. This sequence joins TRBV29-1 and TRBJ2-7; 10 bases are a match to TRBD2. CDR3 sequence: CSVEEVLLAGVYEQYF. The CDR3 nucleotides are TGCAGCGTTGAAGAAGTTCTTCTAGCGGGAGTATACGAGCAGTACTTC.